Described below is a single T cell receptor (beta chain) sequence and its context. What it binds is unknown. The repertoire was sequenced with immunoSEQ multiplex PCR; TCRdb's copy has only in-frame clones and lacks some. The table has approximately 2,000,000 clones, 80% to 95% seen once. The data were taken from a study of shared clonotypes between healthy human individuals. Overall study context: With ages of 18 to 49, the donors were a couple of women and three men. Findings of the study overall: Sorted-subset sequencing was shown by rarefaction to be incomplete despite large depth. Unshared clonotypes carried lower generation probabilities than those common to all four donors. The study generally estimated greater richness for naive than memory subsets.

The TCR originated in a man younger than 35 in good health. Some clones in this sample may be carry-over from other donors' samples. Source material: naive CD4+ T cells from PBMCs. Specified subset: CD45RA+ positively selected.

CDR3 sequence reads: CASTQGTSGQDTQYF. The DNA of the CDR3 is TGTGCCAGCACCCAAGGGACTAGCGGGCAAGATACGCAGTATTTT. V gene TRBV7-8 combines with J gene TRBJ2-3, with 12 positions matching TRBD2. Germline CDR1 and CDR2: SGHVS and FQNEAQ. The CDR3 extends over 15 amino acids. Trimming removed 7 bases from V and 5 bases from J; junction bases left unmatched: 7.